This T cell receptor (beta chain) was identified in a study of blood T cell repertoires in COVID-19 (dated by TCRdb to the early 2020s). General notes on the study: Samples covering the acute and convalescent phases of COVID-19 were provided by collaborators in the United States, Italy and Spain. Subjects who had been exposed to COVID-19, were actively infected with it, or had recovered from it provided the deeply sampled blood TCRbeta repertoires that made up the dataset. The material from the prospective study consisted of cDNA or gDNA derived from T cells, B-cell-depleted T cells, or PBMCs. The repertoires were made available in a free public database intended to serve as a resource for research on the immune response to SARS-CoV-2. Where available, HLA class I and class II types were taken from metadata supplied by the sample provider and were not determined by assay-based typing. Nearly every sample came with metadata listing a de-identified subject ID, COVID-19 status, age in years and sex. Samples came from the ongoing ImmuneRACE study (first 160 participants) plus 1,254 subjects from 6 global collaborators.

TCRbeta CDR3 regions were amplified from genomic DNA by means of the immunoSEQ Assay, a bias-controlled multiplex PCR. The original methods were these. Nucleated cell counts per sample were estimated from amplification of reference gene primers within the assay. To quantify the absolute abundance of each unique TCRbeta CDR3 rearrangement, sequence reads were collapsed and filtered. For each sample, productive Simpson clonality was calculated as the square root of Simpson's diversity index across productive rearrangements. Imported from immuneACCESS, the table was reduced by TCRdb to in-frame sequences with V and J called. These copies leave out some clones; in studies compared against another copy, an unresolved V gene accounts for under half, and the cause of the remainder is not known. From that table come the V and J calls and clone size; the DNA was used to work out D and trimming. The sample has hundreds of thousands of clones on record, 89% of them singletons. The ten most abundant clones make up 11% of the sample.

Comments on this clone: Its target antigen remains unknown. No quality values exist for individual bases; no much larger clone is one base distant.

In Seattle, one collaborating source enrolled patients while the infection was active and tracked those patients longitudinally over the course of disease. The collaborating institutions used their own protocols to collect whole blood in K2EDTA tubes. For TCRbeta analysis, collaborator samples were shipped as frozen whole blood, as isolated PBMCs, or as DNA extracted from either sample type. The germline V gene yields MNHEY for CDR1 and SVGAGI for CDR2. The germline ends are 10 bases apart after V is trimmed by 0 bases and J by 10 bases. The CDR3 has 14 amino acids, counting the end cysteine and phenylalanine. CDR3 DNA only is kept here, 42 bases in frame from base 1. The paper as a whole reports these results and caveats: Clinical and demographic metadata were provided uncurated, with the amount varying by source and participant.

This TCR was sampled from a woman aged 25 to 39 with COVID-19, enrolled during active disease. Material for sequencing was peripheral blood. Here the chain combines TRBV6-5 and TRBJ1-6; no D gene can be assigned with confidence. CDR3 loop: CASSYSSSGSPLHF. The bases are TGTGCCAGCAGTTACTCGTCTAGCGGATCACCCCTCCACTTT.